This TCR delta chain was obtained from a study of gamma-delta T cells after stem cell transplantation. This CDR3 spans 18 amino acids. The V and J ends lost 0 bases and 1 base, in that order; junction bases with no gene match: 10. Germline V gene sequence: CDR1 GEAIGNYY, CDR2 EKD. This clone ranks as medium-sized. TCRdb reanalyzed the RT-PCR reads using CATT. The top ten clones hold 64% of a sample with some 1,400 delta-chain clones, over 9% of them seen once. J is TRDJ1 and V is TRDV2; 10 bases are a match to TRDD3. The sample comprised gamma-delta T cells. This sequence was found in a human donor. It is not recorded whose cells these are; they may come from a transplant donor. CDR3 residues: CACDTVTLGDKGTDKLIF. The DNA for the CDR3 is TGTGCCTGTGACACCGTAACCCTGGGGGATAAGGGCACCGATAAACTCATCTTT.